Only a few counts were recorded for the clone carrying this TCR beta chain. What it recognizes is unknown. Regarding time point: cycle 4 day 1 (C4D1), after 6 weeks of nivolumab. Patients all relapsed after autologous stem cell transplantation, and there was variation in brentuximab vedotin exposure. The study recorded best responses of complete response, partial response or progressive disease. This entry comes from a study of PD-1 blockade in classical Hodgkin lymphoma. The data were produced by immunoSEQ multiplex PCR, yet TCRdb's version contains in-frame clones alone and is incomplete. The sample yields some 13,000 clones, approximately 80% seen once. Germline V gene lookup returns CDR1 SGHVS and CDR2 FQNEAQ. The junction had 17 bases not matched to a gene; V was cut back by 3 bases and J by 4 bases. There are 19 residues in the CDR3. General study findings and limits: Undefined causes, possibly disease activity or prior therapy, underlie the repertoire differences. Newly diagnosed patients were reported to start with lower TCR diversity than healthy donors. TCR diversity in CD4+, not CD8+, cells rose significantly by C4D1.

The genes are TRBV7-8 and TRBJ2-3; 9 bases map to TRBD2. This sequence was found in a human donor with classical Hodgkin lymphoma. Sequenced material: peripheral blood mononuclear cells (PBMCs), taken before the fourth cycle of nivolumab. CDR3 nucleotide sequence: TGTGCCAGCAGCTTCCCCGCCTTAGTAGCGGGGGTTGAGGCAGATACGCAGTATTTT. It specifies CASSFPALVAGVEADTQYF.